The T cell receptor (beta chain) described here comes from a study of a mutant IDH1 vaccine in newly diagnosed glioma. Using immunoSEQ multiplex PCR, the repertoire was profiled, and TCRdb retains in-frame clones only, with some absent. The data contain 30,000 to 40,000 clones, approximately 80% of them singletons. Sample time point: week 35, safety follow-up. A single vaccine dose contained 300 ug of mutant IDH1 20-mer peptide, and topical imiquimod was used with it. The study enrolled donors with new WHO grade 3 or 4 IDH1-mutant, ATRX-lost astrocytomas. The germline gives CDR1 SGDLS, CDR2 YYNGEE. The CDR3 length is 16 residues. As for this clone: The antigen is undetermined.

The clonotype was recovered from a woman aged 18-29 years with glioma. The chain is built from TRBV9 and TRBJ2-5; TRBD1 agrees at 9 bases. The DNA end is more similar to TRBJ2-7, so the J call may be wrong. The material was PBMCs, obtained from a glioma patient whose treatment included an IDH1 peptide vaccine. CDR3 coding DNA: TGTGCCAGCAGCCCGGGGACAGGGACCATCTCCTACGAGCAGTACTTC. The encoded protein is CASSPGTGTISYEQYF.